A single sample gave rise to the 20 T cell receptor beta chains below, sequenced in a study of cytomegalovirus exposure and HLA in healthy donors. In the PCR, 60 Vbeta and 13 Jbeta primers were used. This table comes from immunoSEQ multiplex PCR, and its TCRdb copy is limited to in-frame clones, with some not included. The sample lists approximately 260,000 clones, about nine tenths occurring once. The sequenced sample was PBMCs. The receptor source for this set is a girl between 2 and 10 years old in good health and CMV-seronegative.

Notes on this clone: The junction departs from the called germline gene at one end, perhaps through a read error. J is TRBJ2-1 and V is TRBV7-2; 8 bases are a match to TRBD2. Germline values: CDR1 SGHTA, CDR2 FQGNSA. The CDR3 sequence is 16 residues long. The CDR3 loop is CASNLDPGRALNEQFF. DNA for the CDR3: TGTGCCAGCAACTTAGATCCCGGGAGGGCCTTGAATGAGCAGTTCTTC.

The chain has TRBV18 and TRBJ2-2; the match to TRBD1 covers 8 bases. The J segment lost 1 base and the V segment lost 0 bases, leaving 1 base of the junction unmatched. The CDR3 length is 16 residues. The V gene's germline CDR1 is KGHSH and CDR2 LQKENI. CDR3 sequence: CASSPPGTGNTGELFF. CDR3 sequence (DNA): TGTGCCAGCTCACCACCCGGGACAGGGAACACCGGGGAGCTGTTTTTT. Full variable domain (missing parts from reference TRBV18 and TRBJ2-2): NAGVMQNPRHLVRRRGQEARLRCSPMKGHSHVYWYRQLPEEGLKFMVYLQKENIIDESGMPKERFSAEFPKEGPSILRIQQVVRGDSAAYFCASSPPGTGNTGELFFGEGSRLTVL.

The chain couples TRBV11-1 to TRBJ1-1, with a tentative D call TRBD1 (6 bases). V gave up 1 base and J gave up 6 bases, with 9 bases separating them. The CDR3 contains 13 residues. Germline V gene data show CDR1 as SGHAT and CDR2 as FQDESV (reference sequence). CDR3 sequence (DNA): TGTGCCAGCAGCTTAGAACAGGGATCTGAAGCTTTCTTT. Its protein is CASSLEQGSEAFF.

V gene TRBV11-3 combines with J gene TRBJ2-2, with D possibly TRBD1 on 6 matching bases. This CDR3 has 14 residues. Germline CDR1 SGHNT, CDR2 YENEEA. V dropped 5 bases and J dropped 4 bases, with 11 bases sitting between them. The CDR3 here is CASSARGSTGELFF. The CDR3 bases are TGTGCCAGCAGCGCCAGGGGAAGCACCGGGGAGCTGTTTTTT.

This clone is a singleton in its sample. V and J are TRBV6-5 and TRBJ2-4; perhaps TRBD1 as D (5 bases). CDR1 and CDR2 from the germline V gene are MNHEY and SVGAGI. This CDR3 region has 14 residues. Trimming took 4 bases from V and 2 from J, leaving 9 bases between them. CDR3: CASSFRATKNIQYF. The CDR3 DNA is TGTGCCAGCAGTTTCAGGGCAACCAAAAACATTCAGTACTTC.

This chain joins TRBV5-3 and TRBJ2-7; possible D gene TRBD2, 5 bases. TRBV5-3 is filed as an ORF, its function uncertain. CDR3 length: 13 amino acids. The germline V and J ends were trimmed by 1 base and 1 base, with 6 bases remaining between them. The CDR3 region is CARSLSGSYEQYF. The CDR3 coding sequence is TGTGCCAGAAGCTTGTCGGGATCCTACGAGCAGTACTTC.

This clone appeared a few times. This CDR3 reads CASSYGETQYF. As DNA, the CDR3 is TGTGCCAGCAGTTACGGGGAGACCCAGTACTTC. V and J are TRBV6-1 and TRBJ2-5; no clear D. V lost 5 bases, J lost 5 bases, and 6 bases lay in between. Per the germline V gene, CDR1 is MNHNS and CDR2 is SASEGT. The CDR3 consists of 11 residues.

The J gene is TRBJ1-2, the V gene TRBV29-1, with 8 bases that match TRBD1. With 4 bases clipped from V and 6 bases from J, the junction kept 7 bases outside the gene matches. Germline V gene lookup returns CDR1 SQVTM and CDR2 ANQGSEA. The CDR3 length is 13 residues. CDR3 protein: CSVGQGRGDGYTF. CDR3 DNA: TGCAGCGTTGGACAGGGGCGGGGAGATGGCTACACCTTC.

The chain has TRBV11-2 and TRBJ1-1; D is perhaps TRBD1 (5 bases). Germline V gene lookup returns CDR1 SGHAT and CDR2 FQNNGV. The CDR3 totals 16 residues. The V end lost 1 base, the J end lost 4 bases, and 16 bases lay between the germline ends. The CDR3 bases are TGTGCCAGCAGCTTAGGGCAGGGAGGGAGTAGCACTGAAGCTTTCTTT. Amino acids: CASSLGQGGSSTEAFF.

This chain joins TRBV2 and TRBJ2-2; D gene ambiguous. With 0 bases removed from V and 4 bases from J, the gap between germline ends came to 12 bases. CDR3 size: 16 residues. The germline V gene encodes CDR1 SNHLY and CDR2 FYNNEI. CDR3 bases: TGTGCCAGCAGTGAAGCGCTTGGCCCGCCCACCGGGGAGCTGTTTTTT. This sequence encodes CASSEALGPPTGELFF.

The V call is TRBV19, the J call TRBJ2-7, with TRBD1 as a possible D gene (7 bases). Between the trimmed V and J ends, which lost 4 bases and 2 bases, there was a span of 15 bases. CDR3 length: 15 residues. The V gene's germline CDR1 is LNHDA and CDR2 SQIVND (reference sequence). The CDR3 region is CASSRDREVTYEQYF. CDR3 bases: TGTGCCAGTAGTAGAGACAGGGAGGTAACCTACGAGCAGTACTTC.

The rearrangement joins TRBV19 to TRBJ2-2, with D tentatively TRBD2 (5 bases). V lost 7 bases and J 9 bases, leaving 9 bases between the germline ends. The CDR3 spans 11 residues. Per germline, CDR1 LNHDA and CDR2 SQIVND (reference sequence). The CDR3 loop reads CASKAARELFF. The CDR3 bases are TGTGCCAGTAAAGCGGCCCGGGAGCTGTTTTTT.

The gene calls are TRBV9 and TRBJ2-1; possibly TRBD2 for D (6 bases). Per germline, CDR1 SGDLS and CDR2 YYNGEE. V gave up 4 bases and J gave up 7 bases, with 15 bases separating them. This CDR3 has 14 amino acids. The CDR3 DNA reads as TGTGCCAGCAGCCTCTCGGGGGTTTCGAATGAGCAGTTCTTC. As protein: CASSLSGVSNEQFF.

The rearrangement joins TRBV18 to TRBJ1-5, with a possible D match to TRBD1 (5 bases). Per the germline V gene, CDR1 is KGHSH and CDR2 is LQKENI. This CDR3 has 13 residues. V was trimmed by 0 bases and J by 6 bases, leaving 6 bases between them. CDR3 DNA sequence: TGTGCCAGCTCACCACCGGGGGGTCAGCCCCAGCATTTT. Protein product: CASSPPGGQPQHF.

The chain joins TRBV6-1 to TRBJ2-5; 7 bases match TRBD2. The length of the CDR3 is 13 residues. J was trimmed by 3 bases and V by 7 bases; bases with no gene match: 5. The V gene's germline CDR1 is MNHNS and CDR2 SASEGT. DNA of the CDR3: TGTGCCAGCACTCCGAGCGGGGAAGAGACCCAGTACTTC. Encoded protein: CASTPSGEETQYF.

The chain uses TRBV28 and TRBJ1-5, with TRBD1 identical over 8 bases. The CDR3 totals 12 residues. Losses at the gene ends were 8 bases for V and 9 bases for J; bases not matched to a gene: 6. Looked up from germline, CDR1 is MDHEN and CDR2 is SYDVKM. CDR3 in DNA: TGTGCCAGCCACAGGGGGGGTTTGCCCCAGCATTTT. Residues: CASHRGGLPQHF.

V usage is TRBV7-3 and J usage is TRBJ1-4; TRBD1 matches at 7 bases. The CDR3 is made up of 15 amino acids. Germline CDR1 SGHTA, CDR2 FQGTGA. J gave up 6 bases and V 5 bases, and 9 bases lay outside the gene matches. The CDR3: CASSPRQGGDEKLFF. CDR3 nucleotides: TGTGCCAGCAGCCCCCGACAGGGTGGGGATGAAAAACTGTTTTTT.

V and J are TRBV5-6 and TRBJ1-3, with D possibly matching TRBD1 (6 bases). V lost 5 bases to trimming and J lost 0 bases, with 9 bases between them. Per the germline V gene, CDR1 is SGHDT and CDR2 is YYEEEE. The CDR3 loop spans 14 amino acids. This CDR3 reads CASRQGGSGNTIYF. The CDR3 bases are TGTGCCAGCAGGCAAGGGGGCTCTGGAAACACCATATATTTT.

The rearrangement uses TRBV4-1 and TRBJ2-6; a possible D gene is TRBD1 (5 bases). Germline V gene sequence: CDR1 MGHRA, CDR2 YSYEKL. Between the trimmed V and J ends, which lost 3 bases and 3 bases, there was a span of 18 bases. This CDR3 is built from 18 residues. CDR3 in DNA: TGCGCCAGCAGCCACCCAGGACACGGCCTTAGTGGGGCCAACGTCCTGACTTTC. It specifies CASSHPGHGLSGANVLTF.

The chain couples TRBV5-1 to TRBJ2-5; possible D gene TRBD2, 6 bases. V was clipped by 0 bases and J by 5 bases, with 8 bases between them. The V gene's germline CDR1 is SGHRS and CDR2 YFSETQ. This CDR3 is 13 amino acids long. For the CDR3, the DNA is TGCGCCAGCAGCTTGGGGCTAGCGGAGACCCAGTACTTC. It encodes CASSLGLAETQYF.